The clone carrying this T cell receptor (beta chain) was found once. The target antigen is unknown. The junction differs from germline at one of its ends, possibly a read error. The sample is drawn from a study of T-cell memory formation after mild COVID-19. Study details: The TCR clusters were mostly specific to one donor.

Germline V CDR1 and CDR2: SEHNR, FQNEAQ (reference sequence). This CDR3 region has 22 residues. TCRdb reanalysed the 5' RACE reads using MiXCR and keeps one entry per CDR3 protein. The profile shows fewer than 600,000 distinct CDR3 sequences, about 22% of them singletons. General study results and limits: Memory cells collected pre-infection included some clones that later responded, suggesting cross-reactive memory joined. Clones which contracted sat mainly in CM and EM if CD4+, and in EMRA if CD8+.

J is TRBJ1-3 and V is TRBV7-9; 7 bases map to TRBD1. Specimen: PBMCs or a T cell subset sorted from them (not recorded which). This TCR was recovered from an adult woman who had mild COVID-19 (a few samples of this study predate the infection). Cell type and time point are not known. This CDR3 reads CASRDPGQLYARSGGSGNTINF. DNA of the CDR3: TGTGCCAGCAGGGACCCGGGACAGTTGTACGCCCGGTCGGGTGGATCTGGAAACACCATAAATTTT.